This is a list of T cell receptor beta chains from one sample in a study of a mutant IDH1 vaccine in newly diagnosed glioma. These receptors' targets are unknown. Sequenced by immunoSEQ multiplex PCR; TCRdb stores in-frame clones only, minus some. Of around 45,000 clones in the sample, about 88% were seen once. The source material was PBMCs, sampled from a glioma patient whose treatment included an IDH1 peptide vaccine. These TCRs come from a middle-aged woman with glioma. CDR3s include the opening cysteine and the closing phenylalanine or tryptophan. The D gene is left open where the match is weak.

D gene	J gene	V gene	CDR3 length	CDR3 protein
-	TRBJ2-1	TRBV1	14	CTSSQPRQGGEQFF
TRBD1	TRBJ2-1	TRBV2	12	CASRDRGNEQFF
-	TRBJ1-1	TRBV7-8	14	CASSLASGNTEAFF
-	TRBJ2-7	TRBV27	16	CASSPRGGVLAPEQYF
-	TRBJ2-1	TRBV2	14	CASSEGGGYNEQFF
-	TRBJ1-1	TRBV5-1	11	CASSLGVEAFF
TRBD2	TRBJ2-7	TRBV18	19	CASSPLLQRGGPLPYEQYF
-	TRBJ1-1	TRBV5-8	15	CASSLLRYRNTEAFF
-	TRBJ2-3	TRBV5-1	17	CASSAGLRGPSTDTQYF
TRBD1	TRBJ1-1	TRBV12-5	17	CASGPNPGQGKNTEAFF
-	TRBJ1-2	TRBV5-1	13	CASSLVQTGGYTF
TRBD1	TRBJ1-2	TRBV11-2	14	CATLKEGANYGYTF
-	TRBJ2-3	TRBV7-2	10	CASGLDTQYF
-	TRBJ1-6	TRBV7-2	15	CASSLDGGYRSPLHF
-	TRBJ1-4	TRBV6-6	15	CASSYQGREDEKLFF
-	TRBJ2-3	TRBV5-1	12	CEEGGRTDTQYF
TRBD1	TRBJ1-1	TRBV11-2	12	CASSFDRVEAFF
TRBD2	TRBJ2-3	TRBV19	17	CASSITGTAGGPDTQYF
-	TRBJ2-1	TRBV15	14	CATSRAGGGGEQFF
TRBD2	TRBJ2-3	TRBV18	15	CASSPKAGLTDTQYF
TRBD2	TRBJ2-4	TRBV4-3	17	CASSQDVGLAGQNIQYF
TRBD1	TRBJ1-2	TRBV6-5	15	CASSYTNRGVRGYTF
-	TRBJ1-3	TRBV7-9	14	CASSLGGAGNTIYF
TRBD2	TRBJ2-7	TRBV5-1	15	CASSLWAGVGNEQYF
-	TRBJ1-1	TRBV4-1	13	CASSHPGMTEAFF
-	TRBJ1-6	TRBV15	13	CATSREDPGTLHF
TRBD2	TRBJ2-1	TRBV5-1	16	CASSGGSLSSYNEQFF
TRBD1	TRBJ1-2	TRBV29-1	14	CSVDGGQGIYGYTF
-	TRBJ1-2	TRBV6-4	16	CASRETDTGEEYGYTF
-	TRBJ1-1	TRBV10-1	15	CASSERYGANTEAFF
-	TRBJ2-3	TRBV18	12	CASSPQTDTQYF
TRBD2	TRBJ2-3	TRBV6-5	15	CASSRKGLAVDTQYF
-	TRBJ2-7	TRBV30	14	CAWSVSWRVYEQYF
-	TRBJ2-2	TRBV11-1	15	CASSALERVPGELFF
-	TRBJ2-3	TRBV18	17	CASSELEVARGADTQYF
-	TRBJ1-1	TRBV5-4	13	CASSLAENTEAFF
-	TRBJ2-7	TRBV5-6	13	CASSTGGGDEQYF
TRBD1	TRBJ2-5	TRBV15	15	CATSRAGTGAETQYF
-	TRBJ2-1	TRBV27	15	CASSLGGYKVNEQFF
-	TRBJ2-6	TRBV6-1	17	CASSGQLLFSGANVLTF
TRBD1	TRBJ1-3	TRBV30	13	CAGTGVSGNTIYF
-	TRBJ1-1	TRBV6-5	13	CASSLSGNTEAFF
TRBD1	TRBJ2-3	TRBV9	16	CASSGNRGFRTDTQYF
-	TRBJ1-1	TRBV6-5	12	CASSYAGSEAFF
-	TRBJ1-1	TRBV28	12	CASSQGWREAFF
-	TRBJ2-7	TRBV10-1	10	CAIQGYEQYF
-	TRBJ2-7	TRBV6-1	12	CASTGDFTPQYF
-	TRBJ2-2	TRBV7-2	16	CASIEDPAGEAGELFF
TRBD1	TRBJ1-5	TRBV5-6	14	CASSQGGYYQPQHF
TRBD1	TRBJ2-7	TRBV6-5	14	CASRDRVASYEQYF
-	TRBJ2-7	TRBV2	11	CASSGPYEQYF
TRBD1	TRBJ1-5	TRBV7-9	17	CASSLNRGDRIRQPQHF
TRBD2	TRBJ2-7	TRBV28	14	CASSLWLAGGEQYF
TRBD1	TRBJ2-7	TRBV6-6	16	CASSYSRDRASYEQYF